This record looks at one T cell receptor (beta chain) sequence and its context. As yet, its antigen is unknown. This entry comes from a study of glioma-infiltrating T cells after dendritic cell vaccination. Study details: Monocyte-derived dendritic cells, cultured approximately 7 days with IL-4 and GM-CSF, were pulsed with autologous tumor lysate.

Repertoires were generated with immunoSEQ multiplex PCR, while TCRdb's copy carries only in-frame clones and drops some. The sample consists of under 130,000 clones, 85% to 90% of them appearing once. Study-wide findings and caveats: Longer survival after dendritic cell vaccination followed higher pretreatment TIL content. Only a small number of patients had complete blood and tumor samples.

The time point was: after dendritic cell vaccination, including at tumor progression/relapse. Patients had residual fresh-frozen tumor tissue and more than two years of survival data. The source was blood, collected after dendritic cell vaccination. The sequence derives from a human donor with glioblastoma.

CDR3 in amino acids: CSVVDRSSYEQYF. The CDR3 DNA sequence: TGCAGCGTTGTCGACAGGAGCTCCTACGAGCAGTACTTC. The rearrangement joins TRBV29-1 to TRBJ2-7, with D possibly being TRBD1 (6 bases). The CDR3 is 13 amino acids. The V gene's germline CDR1 is SQVTM and CDR2 ANQGSEA. V lost 4 bases to trimming and J lost 0 bases, with 10 bases between them.